Reported below is one T cell receptor (beta chain). The CDR3 spans 11 residues. Trimming removed 4 bases at V and 4 bases at J, with 5 bases between. Per germline, CDR1 SQVTM and CDR2 ANQGSEA. The record originates from a study of T cell responses to AZD1222 COVID-19 vaccine. Here immunoSEQ multiplex PCR was the method, and the copy in TCRdb shows in-frame clones only, minus some. The table has about 130,000 clones, around 85% seen once; the top ten hold about 4.3%. This TCR came from an adult who received the AZD1222 COVID-19 vaccine. The source was peripheral blood, collected 28 days after the second AZD1222 dose. The chain carries TRBV29-1 and TRBJ1-5; D is undetermined. In DNA, the CDR3 is TGCAGCGTTGGGGAGAATCAGCCCCAGCATTTT. It specifies CSVGENQPQHF. The complete variable domain, with remaining parts taken from reference TRBV29-1 and TRBJ1-5, reads SAVISQKPSRDICQRGTSLTIQCQVDSQVTMMFWYRQQPGQSLTLIATANQGSEATYESGFVIDKFPISRPNLTFSTLTVSNMSPEDSSIYLCSVGENQPQHFGDGTRLSIL.